The next 25 T cell receptor beta chains were all read from a single sample in a study of response to subunit inactivated influenza vaccine. TCRdb processed the RT-PCR reads anew with MiXCR; each CDR3 protein has one entry. The profile shows about 570,000 distinct CDR3 sequences, about 11% of them singletons. This specimen consisted of PBMCs from blood, obtained on the day of vaccination. These receptors were obtained from a man in his fifties or sixties who received an inactivated influenza vaccine.

For this clonotype: Possible read error: a much larger clone is one base away. The chain employs TRBV29-1 and TRBJ2-3, with D perhaps TRBD1 (6 bases). Germline CDR1 and CDR2: SQVTM and ANQGSEA. This CDR3 is 13 amino acids long. V lost 5 bases to trimming and J lost 2 bases, with 11 bases between them. Here the CDR3 reads CSVSHRVTDTQYF. The CDR3 DNA reads TGCAGCGTTTCCCACAGGGTCACAGATACGCAGTATTTT.

The chain employs TRBV19 and TRBJ2-5, with 12 bases aligning to TRBD2. The CDR3 contains 17 residues. Germline assignment: CDR1 LNHDA and CDR2 SQIVND (reference sequence). J was trimmed by 2 bases and V by 3 bases; bases with no gene match: 7. The CDR3 nucleotides read TGTGCCAGTAGTATTAAGATTGGGACTAGCGGGCAAGAGACCCAGTACTTC. It is translated as CASSIKIGTSGQETQYF.

This clonotype was seen a few times. V usage is TRBV19 and J usage is TRBJ1-2; the D is unclear. Germline V gene data show CDR1 as LNHDA and CDR2 as SQIVND (reference sequence). The germline V and J ends were trimmed by 7 bases and 0 bases, with 12 bases remaining between them. CDR3 length equals 14 residues. DNA for the CDR3: TGTGCCAGTAAGGCCGCCAGATCTAACTATGGCTACACCTTC. Its protein product is CASKAARSNYGYTF. The full variable domain, its missing parts supplied by reference TRBV19 and TRBJ1-2, is DGGITQSPKYLFRKEGQNVTLSCEQNLNHDAMYWYRQDPGQGLRLIYYSQIVNDFQKGDIAEGYSVSREKKESFPLTVTSAQKNPTAFYLCASKAARSNYGYTFGSGTRLTVV.

This clonotype was recorded a few times. This chain uses TRBV5-1 with TRBJ1-5, with D tentatively TRBD1 (6 bases). CDR3 size: 14 residues. Germline values: CDR1 SGHRS, CDR2 YFSETQ. V was clipped by 0 bases and J by 9 bases, with 13 bases between them. This CDR3 is CASSLEAGVGPQHF. In nucleotides, the CDR3 is TGCGCCAGCAGCTTGGAAGCAGGGGTGGGGCCCCAGCATTTT.

In this sample, this clonotype turned up many times. The chain joins TRBV6-5 to TRBJ2-7; TRBD1 matches at 8 bases. This CDR3 region has 16 residues. Germline trimming cut 0 bases from V and 1 base from J; bases unmatched to any gene: 5. Germline V CDR1 and CDR2: MNHEY, SVGAGI. CDR3 in DNA: TGTGCCAGCAGTTACTCCCAGGGGGCCTCATCCTACGAGCAGTACTTC. This sequence encodes CASSYSQGASSYEQYF.

This clonotype was detected only a few times. J is TRBJ2-7 and V is TRBV5-6; D gene ambiguous. The CDR3 is made up of 11 amino acids. Between the trimmed V and J ends, which lost 2 bases and 6 bases, there was a span of 6 bases. The germline V gene has CDR1 SGHDT and CDR2 YYEEEE. CDR3 region: CASSFQSEQYF. The CDR3 DNA follows: TGTGCCAGCAGCTTTCAAAGCGAGCAGTACTTC. Based on the CDR3 plus reference TRBV5-6 and TRBJ2-7, the full variable domain is DAGVTQSPTHLIKTRGQQVTLRCSPKSGHDTVSWYQQALGQGPQFIFQYYEEEERQRGNFPDRFSGHQFPNYSSELNVNALLLGDSALYLCASSFQSEQYFGPGTRLTVT.

V gene TRBV29-1 combines with J gene TRBJ1-2; 12 bases agree with TRBD1. Per germline, CDR1 SQVTM and CDR2 ANQGSEA. The V and J ends lost 6 bases and 8 bases, in that order; junction bases with no gene match: 7. The CDR3 runs to 13 residues. CDR3 in DNA: TGCAGCGTGGGACCGGGACAGGGGGCGGGCTACACCTTC. Translating gives CSVGPGQGAGYTF.

This clonotype has more than one count but fewer than ten. The chain carries TRBV6-5 and TRBJ2-1; possibly TRBD2 for D (7 bases). The CDR3 totals 14 residues. Trimming shortened V by 2 bases and J by 9 bases, and 14 bases separated the two germline ends. Germline V lookup: CDR1 MNHEY, CDR2 SVGAGI. For the CDR3, the DNA is TGTGCCAGCAGTTACGTCCGGGGGGCCACTGAGCAGTTCTTC. It specifies CASSYVRGATEQFF.

The chain is built from TRBV3-1 and TRBJ2-4; 7 positions agree with TRBD1. V trimming: 3 bases; J trimming: 6 bases; junction bases outside the gene matches: 5. Germline CDR1 is LGHDT and CDR2 is YNNKEL (reference sequence). This CDR3 has 14 residues. CDR3 sequence: CASSHPGQRNIQYF. In DNA, the CDR3 is TGTGCCAGCAGCCATCCGGGACAGAGAAACATTCAGTACTTC.

This clonotype was seen a few times. The chain employs TRBV5-1 and TRBJ1-1; 9 nucleotides align to TRBD1. J was trimmed by 2 bases and V by 1 base; bases with no gene match: 3. Per germline, CDR1 SGHRS and CDR2 YFSETQ. The CDR3 is made up of 15 amino acids. The CDR3 DNA sequence: TGCGCCAGCAGCTTGACAGGGGGCTTCAACACTGAAGCTTTCTTT. Encoded protein: CASSLTGGFNTEAFF. Full variable domain (rest looked up from reference TRBV5-1 and TRBJ1-1): KAGVTQTPRYLIKTRGQQVTLSCSPISGHRSVSWYQQTPGQGLQFLFEYFSETQRNKGNFPGRFSGRQFSNSRSEMNVSTLELGDSALYLCASSLTGGFNTEAFFGQGTRLTVV.

This clonotype was observed at least ten times. This chain links TRBV7-3 with TRBJ2-1, with TRBD2 as a possible D gene (5 bases). The germline gives CDR1 SGHTA, CDR2 FQGTGA. Trimming stripped 2 bases from V and 5 bases from J, with 7 bases between. The CDR3 runs 13 residues. DNA for the CDR3: TGTGCCAGCAGCTTAGCTAGCAACAATGAGCAGTTCTTC. It codes for CASSLASNNEQFF.

The chain employs TRBV28 and TRBJ2-6; D may be TRBD1 or TRBD2 (5 bases each). Germline CDR1 reads MDHEN; CDR2 reads SYDVKM. The CDR3 covers 17 residues. V lost 8 bases to trimming and J lost 2 bases, with 19 bases between them. The CDR3 DNA reads TGTGCCAGCGCCCGGGGCGTTCTTAGGCCTGGGGCCAACGTCCTGACTTTC. Amino acids: CASARGVLRPGANVLTF.

This clonotype was recorded at least ten times. The chain uses TRBV7-3 and TRBJ2-7, with a tentative D call TRBD1 (6 bases). This CDR3 has 13 amino acids. Germline values: CDR1 SGHTA, CDR2 FQGTGA. Trimming took 4 bases from V and 6 from J, leaving 13 bases between them. CDR3 loop: CASSSEGVLEQYF. The CDR3 region has the DNA TGTGCCAGCAGCTCCGAGGGGGTTCTCGAGCAGTACTTC. Supplemented by reference TRBV7-3 and TRBJ2-7, the full variable domain reads GAGVSQTPSNKVTEKGKYVELRCDPISGHTALYWYRQSLGQGPEFLIYFQGTGAADDSGLPNDRFFAVRPEGSVSTLKIQRTERGDSAVYLCASSSEGVLEQYFGPGTRLTVT.

This clonotype was seen at least ten times. CDR3 in amino acids: CATGTGDTYEQYF. For the CDR3, the DNA is TGTGCCACCGGGACAGGCGACACCTACGAGCAGTACTTC. The V and J genes are TRBV10-3 and TRBJ2-7; TRBD1 aligns across 8 bases. V shed 10 bases, J shed 2 bases, and the junction held 7 bases outside the gene matches. Germline CDR1 reads ENHRY; CDR2 reads SYGVKD. This CDR3 has 13 amino acids.

This clonotype was recorded a few times. The chain is built from TRBV27 and TRBJ2-1; D is perhaps TRBD2 (5 bases). Trimming removed 0 bases from V and 6 bases from J, with 9 bases in between. Germline V gene sequence: CDR1 MNHEY, CDR2 SMNVEV (reference sequence). The CDR3 covers 14 residues. This CDR3 reads CASSLSTRSNEQFF. CDR3 bases: TGTGCCAGCAGTTTATCAACTAGAAGCAATGAGCAGTTCTTC.

The chain carries TRBV7-9 and TRBJ2-5; a weak D match, TRBD1 (6 bases). The CDR3 extends over 14 amino acids. The ends were cut back, 3 bases at V and 0 bases at J, with 8 bases in the middle. Germline V CDR1 and CDR2: SEHNR, FQNEAQ (reference sequence). The CDR3 bases are TGTGCCAGCAGCTTTTACAGGGACCAAGAGACCCAGTACTTC. Translated: CASSFYRDQETQYF.

This clonotype was seen more than once but under ten times. This chain connects TRBV28 to TRBJ2-5; D may match TRBD1 or TRBD2 (5 bases each). Germline V gene lookup returns CDR1 MDHEN and CDR2 SYDVKM. The CDR3 is made up of 14 amino acids. V shed 5 bases and J shed 0 bases, with 10 bases lying between them. The CDR3 DNA sequence: TGTGCCAGCAGTCCCATGGGACACCAAGAGACCCAGTACTTC. Protein: CASSPMGHQETQYF. The variable domain in full, with the rest retrieved from reference TRBV28 and TRBJ2-5, is DVKVTQSSRYLVKRTGEKVFLECVQDMDHENMFWYRQDPGLGLRLIYFSYDVKMKEKGDIPEGYSVSREKKERFSLILESASTNQTSMYLCASSPMGHQETQYFGPGTRLLVL.

This clonotype was counted between two and nine times. The chain links TRBV12-3 or TRBV12-4 to TRBJ1-2, with unresolved D. The CDR3 totals 13 residues. Trimming stripped 5 bases from V and 4 bases from J, with 11 bases between. This chain's CDR3 is CASSQEMFYGYTF. The CDR3 coding sequence is TGTGCCAGCAGTCAAGAGATGTTCTATGGCTACACCTTC.

The table lists this clonotype with a few counts. This chain links TRBV5-1 with TRBJ1-1; D is unresolved. The CDR3 runs to 14 residues. V shed 0 bases and J shed 6 bases, with 12 bases lying between them. Per the germline V gene, CDR1 is SGHRS and CDR2 is YFSETQ. CDR3 loop: CASSLEFGGAEAFF. DNA of the CDR3: TGCGCCAGCAGCTTGGAATTTGGCGGAGCTGAAGCTTTCTTT.

Only a few counts were recorded for this clonotype. The V gene is TRBV6-2 or TRBV6-3, the J gene TRBJ2-4, with D perhaps matching TRBD1 (6 bases). The CDR3 is 16 residues long. Per germline, CDR1 MNHEY and CDR2 SVGEGT. V was shortened by 5 bases and J by 7 bases, with 21 bases between the two germline ends. The CDR3 region has the DNA TGTGCCAGCAGTCAGGCAGGCAATCATAGGGGGAACATTCAGTACTTC. Protein product: CASSQAGNHRGNIQYF.

The chain links TRBV30 to TRBJ2-1; 9 bases align to TRBD2. The germline V gene has CDR1 GTSNPN and CDR2 SVGIG (reference sequence). V dropped 0 bases and J dropped 12; count of bases not matched to a gene: 12. There are 15 residues in the CDR3. The CDR3 loop reads CAWSVNSGSIVGQFF. In nucleotides, the CDR3 is TGTGCCTGGAGTGTGAATAGCGGGAGTATAGTTGGGCAGTTCTTC.

The rearrangement uses TRBV5-1 and TRBJ1-3; weak D call: TRBD1 (6 bases). The CDR3 is 15 residues long. V lost 2 bases and J 8 bases, leaving 17 bases between the germline ends. CDR1 SGHRS and CDR2 YFSETQ come from the germline V gene. This CDR3 is CASSLTGARGDTIYF. CDR3 in DNA: TGCGCCAGCAGCTTAACGGGGGCAAGAGGGGACACCATATATTTT.

This clonotype was detected only a few times. V gene TRBV21-1 combines with J gene TRBJ2-5; the table's D call of TRBD1 was not tested on the DNA. TRBV21-1 is designated a pseudogene. The CDR3 covers 16 residues. For the CDR3, the DNA is TGTGCCAGCAGCAAAACAGGGAGTGGAGGGGCAGAGACCCAGTACTTC. This gives the protein CASSKTGSGGAETQYF.

The chain couples TRBV6-5 to TRBJ2-1, with D possibly TRBD2 on 5 matching bases. The germline gives CDR1 MNHEY, CDR2 SVGAGI. The V end was cut by 0 bases, the J end by 0 bases, with 9 bases between. The CDR3 extends over 16 amino acids. As DNA, the CDR3 is TGTGCCAGCAGTTACTCAGGACTTGCCTCCTACAATGAGCAGTTCTTC. Its protein is CASSYSGLASYNEQFF.

This clonotype was counted at least ten times. The rearrangement joins TRBV12-3 or TRBV12-4 to TRBJ2-3, with D possibly TRBD2 on 5 matching bases. The CDR3 covers 14 residues. With 6 bases removed from V and 0 bases from J, the gap between germline ends came to 10 bases. CDR3 amino acids: CASSLTGSTDTQYF. The CDR3 DNA sequence: TGTGCCAGCAGCTTAACGGGGAGCACAGATACGCAGTATTTT.